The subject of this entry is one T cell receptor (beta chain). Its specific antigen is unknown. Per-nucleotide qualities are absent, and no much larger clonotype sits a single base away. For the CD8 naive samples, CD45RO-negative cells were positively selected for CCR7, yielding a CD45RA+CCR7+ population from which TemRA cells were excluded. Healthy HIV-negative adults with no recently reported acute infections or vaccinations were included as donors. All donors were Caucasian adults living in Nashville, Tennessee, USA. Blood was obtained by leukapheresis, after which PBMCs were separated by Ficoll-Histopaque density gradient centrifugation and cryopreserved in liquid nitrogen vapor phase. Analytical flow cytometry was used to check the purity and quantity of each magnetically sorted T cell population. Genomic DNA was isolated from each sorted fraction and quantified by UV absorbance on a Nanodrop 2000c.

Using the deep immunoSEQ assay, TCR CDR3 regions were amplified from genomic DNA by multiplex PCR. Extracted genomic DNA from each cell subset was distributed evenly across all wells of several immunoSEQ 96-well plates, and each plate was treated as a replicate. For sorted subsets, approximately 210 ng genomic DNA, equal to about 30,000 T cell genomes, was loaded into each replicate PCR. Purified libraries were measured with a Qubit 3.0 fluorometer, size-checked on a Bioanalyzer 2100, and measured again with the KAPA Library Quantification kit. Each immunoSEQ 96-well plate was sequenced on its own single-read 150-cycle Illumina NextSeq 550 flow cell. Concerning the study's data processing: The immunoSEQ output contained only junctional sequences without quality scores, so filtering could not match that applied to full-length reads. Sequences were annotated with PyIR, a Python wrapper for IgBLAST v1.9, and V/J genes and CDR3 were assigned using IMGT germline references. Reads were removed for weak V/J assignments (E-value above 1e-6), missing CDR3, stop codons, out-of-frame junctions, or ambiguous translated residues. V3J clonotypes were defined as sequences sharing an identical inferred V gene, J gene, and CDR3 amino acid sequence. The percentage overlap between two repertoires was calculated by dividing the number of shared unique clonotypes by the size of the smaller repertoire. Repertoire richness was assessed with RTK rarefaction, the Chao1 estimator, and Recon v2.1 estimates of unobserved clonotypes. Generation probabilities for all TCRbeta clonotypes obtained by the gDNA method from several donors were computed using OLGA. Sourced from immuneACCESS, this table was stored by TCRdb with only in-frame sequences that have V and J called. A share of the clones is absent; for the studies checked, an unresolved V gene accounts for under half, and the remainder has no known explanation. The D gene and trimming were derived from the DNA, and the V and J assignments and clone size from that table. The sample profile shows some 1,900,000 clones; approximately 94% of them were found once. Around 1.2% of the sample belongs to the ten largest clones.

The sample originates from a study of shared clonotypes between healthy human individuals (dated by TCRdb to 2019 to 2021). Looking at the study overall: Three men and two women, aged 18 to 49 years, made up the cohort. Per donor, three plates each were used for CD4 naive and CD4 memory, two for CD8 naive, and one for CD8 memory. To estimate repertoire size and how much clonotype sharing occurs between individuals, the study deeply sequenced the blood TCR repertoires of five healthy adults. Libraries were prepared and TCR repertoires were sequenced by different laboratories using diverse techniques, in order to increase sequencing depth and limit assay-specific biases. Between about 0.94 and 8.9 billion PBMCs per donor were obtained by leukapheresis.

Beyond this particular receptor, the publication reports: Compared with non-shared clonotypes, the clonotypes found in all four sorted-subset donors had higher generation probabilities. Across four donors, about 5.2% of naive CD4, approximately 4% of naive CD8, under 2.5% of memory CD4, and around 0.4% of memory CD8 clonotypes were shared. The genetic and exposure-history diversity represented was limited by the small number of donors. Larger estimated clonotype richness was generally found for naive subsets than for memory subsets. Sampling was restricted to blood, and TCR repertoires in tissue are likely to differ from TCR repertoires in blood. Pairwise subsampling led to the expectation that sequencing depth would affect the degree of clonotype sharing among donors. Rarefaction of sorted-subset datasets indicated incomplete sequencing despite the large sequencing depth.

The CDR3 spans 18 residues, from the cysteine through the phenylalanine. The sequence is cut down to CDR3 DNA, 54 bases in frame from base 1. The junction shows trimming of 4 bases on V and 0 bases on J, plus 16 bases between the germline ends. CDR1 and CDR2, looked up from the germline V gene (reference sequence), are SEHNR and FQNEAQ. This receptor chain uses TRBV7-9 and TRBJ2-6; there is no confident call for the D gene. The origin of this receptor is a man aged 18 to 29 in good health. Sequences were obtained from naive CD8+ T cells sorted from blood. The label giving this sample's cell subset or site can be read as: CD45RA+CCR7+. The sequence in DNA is TGTGCCAGCAGCTCCTCGTTTGAGCCGCTCTCTGGGGCCAACGTCCTGACTTTC. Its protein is CASSSSFEPLSGANVLTF.